The 28 T cell receptor beta chains below all came from one sample that was sequenced in a study of blood T cell repertoires in COVID-19. The table came from immunoSEQ multiplex PCR; TCRdb's copy has only in-frame clones and leaves some out. The repertoire has about 130,000 clones, approximately 85% of them found once; the top ten carry 17%. The specimen was peripheral blood. These receptors were taken from a man under 40 with COVID-19, enrolled during active disease.

The chain joins TRBV19 to TRBJ1-1; D may be TRBD1 (6 bases). CDR3 size: 14 residues. V lost 11 bases and J 1 base, leaving 17 bases between the germline ends. Germline values: CDR1 LNHDA, CDR2 SQIVND (reference sequence). The CDR3 protein is CARGGVHQNTEAFF. The CDR3 coding sequence is TGTGCCCGAGGGGGAGTACACCAGAACACTGAAGCTTTCTTT.

The chain recombines TRBV28 with TRBJ2-2; 9 bases are a match to TRBD1. The junction had 2 bases not matched to a gene; V was cut back by 6 bases and J by 3 bases. Germline V gene data show CDR1 as MDHEN and CDR2 as SYDVKM. The length of the CDR3 is 14 residues. CDR3 bases: TGTGCCAGCAGCCGGGACAGGGACACCGGGGAGCTGTTTTTT. Its translation is CASSRDRDTGELFF. The full variable domain, its missing parts supplied by reference TRBV28 and TRBJ2-2, is DVKVTQSSRYLVKRTGEKVFLECVQDMDHENMFWYRQDPGLGLRLIYFSYDVKMKEKGDIPEGYSVSREKKERFSLILESASTNQTSMYLCASSRDRDTGELFFGEGSRLTVL.

J is TRBJ2-7 and V is TRBV19; D might be TRBD2 (7 bases). Germline V lookup: CDR1 LNHDA, CDR2 SQIVND (reference sequence). This CDR3 contains 15 residues. Trimming took 2 bases from V and 3 from J, leaving 14 bases between them. The CDR3 region is CASSISLGGDYEQYF. CDR3 in DNA: TGTGCCAGTAGTATAAGTCTAGGGGGGGACTACGAGCAGTACTTC. The variable domain in full, with the rest retrieved from reference TRBV19 and TRBJ2-7, is DGGITQSPKYLFRKEGQNVTLSCEQNLNHDAMYWYRQDPGQGLRLIYYSQIVNDFQKGDIAEGYSVSREKKESFPLTVTSAQKNPTAFYLCASSISLGGDYEQYFGPGTRLTVT.

In its sample, this clone was seen a few times. The V and J genes are TRBV27 and TRBJ2-1; 9 nucleotides align to TRBD1. This CDR3 spans 15 amino acids. The germline V gene encodes CDR1 MNHEY and CDR2 SMNVEV (reference sequence). Trimming removed 7 bases from V and 7 bases from J; junction bases left unmatched: 11. The DNA for the CDR3 is TGTGCCAGCAATACAGCCGGGACAGGGCGTAATGAGCAGTTCTTC. It codes for CASNTAGTGRNEQFF.

The CDR3 spells CASSQEAVPPLHF. The CDR3 nucleotides read TGCGCCAGCAGCCAAGAAGCGGTTCCACCCCTCCACTTT. The chain recombines TRBV4-1 with TRBJ1-6; no reliable D call. V shed 0 bases and J shed 11 bases, with 8 bases lying between them. The CDR3 has 13 amino acids. Germline CDR1 reads MGHRA; CDR2 reads YSYEKL.

The chain combines TRBV28 with TRBJ2-4, with D possibly TRBD1 on 5 matching bases. The CDR3 is made up of 15 amino acids. The V gene's germline CDR1 is MDHEN and CDR2 SYDVKM. V lost 6 bases and J lost 10, with 22 bases in between. The CDR3 region is CASSPSFPGSSIQYF. CDR3 sequence (DNA): TGTGCCAGCAGCCCTTCCTTCCCAGGGTCCTCAATTCAGTACTTC.

A note on this clone: One junction end does not reproduce the germline sequence, and a read error may be involved. This rearrangement joins TRBV9 to TRBJ2-7; TRBD2 matches at 10 bases. This CDR3 region has 15 residues. Looked up from germline, CDR1 is SGDLS and CDR2 is YYNGEE. Here the CDR3 DNA reads TGTGCCAGCAGCACCGGACTAGCGGATACCTACGCGCAGTACTTC. Its protein is CASSTGLADTYAQYF. The variable domain in full, with the rest retrieved from reference TRBV9 and TRBJ2-7, is DSGVTQTPKHLITATGQRVTLRCSPRSGDLSVYWYQQSLDQGLQFLIQYYNGEERAKGNILERFSAQQFPDLHSELNLSSLELGDSALYFCASSTGLADTYAQYFGPGTRLTVT.

The chain employs TRBV28 and TRBJ2-1; 7 bases match TRBD2. Trimming removed 4 bases from V and 5 bases from J; junction bases left unmatched: 11. The CDR3 runs 16 residues. Germline V gene lookup returns CDR1 MDHEN and CDR2 SYDVKM. The CDR3 nucleotides read TGTGCCAGCAGTTCGGGGCGGGAGATCAGGAACAATGAGCAGTTCTTC. Amino acids: CASSSGREIRNNEQFF.

This chain joins TRBV6-5 and TRBJ1-1; TRBD1 aligns across 8 bases. The CDR3 length is 14 residues. Germline loops: CDR1 MNHEY, CDR2 SVGAGI. Unmatched junction bases numbered 5, after V lost 4 bases and J lost 4 bases. CDR3 in DNA: TGTGCCAGCAGTTCAGGGGGCGTCGTCACTGAAGCTTTCTTT. Translating it yields CASSSGGVVTEAFF.

J is TRBJ2-1 and V is TRBV19, with D maybe TRBD2 (6 bases). CDR1 LNHDA and CDR2 SQIVND come from the germline V gene (reference sequence). Trimming pared 6 bases from V and 6 bases from J, leaving 15 bases between. The CDR3 loop spans 14 amino acids. The CDR3 reads CASRITSNGNEQFF. CDR3 bases: TGTGCCAGTAGGATAACTAGCAACGGCAATGAGCAGTTCTTC.

The chain uses TRBV6-5 and TRBJ1-1; D is uncertain. In germline, CDR1 is MNHEY, CDR2 SVGAGI. CDR3 length equals 15 residues. V dropped 9 bases and J dropped 0 bases, with 17 bases sitting between them. CDR3 residues: CASTISRVLNTEAFF. The DNA for the CDR3 is TGTGCCAGTACCATCTCTCGGGTGTTGAACACTGAAGCTTTCTTT.

The chain is built from TRBV9 and TRBJ1-1; D might be TRBD1 (6 bases). The germline CDR1 and CDR2 sequences are SGDLS and YYNGEE. V was trimmed by 3 bases and J by 2 bases, leaving 11 bases between them. This CDR3 has 14 residues. CDR3 bases: TGTGCCAGCAGCGATACAGGGTACAACACTGAAGCTTTCTTT. It specifies CASSDTGYNTEAFF.

This clone was counted between two and nine times. CDR3 nucleotide sequence: TGTGCCAGCACCCGGGGACTTGAGGGCAATCAGCCCCAGCATTTT. Its protein is CASTRGLEGNQPQHF. The chain employs TRBV5-6 and TRBJ1-5; TRBD1 is a possible D gene (5 bases). Trimming left V 6 bases short and J 2 bases short, with 15 bases between. This CDR3 spans 15 amino acids. Germline values: CDR1 SGHDT, CDR2 YYEEEE.

This chain connects TRBV7-3 to TRBJ2-3; TRBD2 matches 8 bases. Trimming at V came to 4 bases and at J to 1 base, leaving 7 bases not matched to a gene. This CDR3 is built from 16 residues. CDR1 and CDR2 from the germline V gene are SGHTA and FQGTGA. For the CDR3, the DNA is TGTGCCAGCAGCTCTCCCAAAGCGGGGGGCACAGATACGCAGTATTTT. Its translation: CASSSPKAGGTDTQYF.

A remark on this clone: Additional DNA sequences in this sample encode the identical CDR3. CDR3 protein: CASSQDRGSSYEQYF. The CDR3 DNA is TGCGCCAGCAGCCAAGATCGTGGGAGCTCCTACGAGCAGTACTTC. The chain links TRBV4-3 to TRBJ2-7; tentative D call: TRBD2 (5 bases). Germline V gives CDR1 LGHNA, CDR2 YSLEER. The CDR3 has 15 amino acids. With 0 bases removed from V and 0 bases from J, the gap between germline ends came to 9 bases.

CDR3 sequence reads: CASRVSGANVLTF. DNA of the CDR3: TGTGCTAGTCGGGTCTCTGGGGCCAACGTCCTGACTTTC. This sequence joins TRBV12-5 and TRBJ2-6; D is unresolved. V was pared by 8 bases and J by 0 bases, with 5 bases between. CDR3 size: 13 residues. Per the germline V gene, CDR1 is LGHNT and CDR2 is FRNRAP.

This clone appeared many times. This chain joins TRBV7-3 and TRBJ2-1, with D uncertain. The CDR3 totals 13 residues. CDR1 and CDR2 (germline): SGHTA, FQGTGA. Trimming left V 5 bases short and J 3 bases short, with 8 bases between. The CDR3 DNA reads TGTGCCAGCAGCCCGTCAGACTACAATGAGCAGTTCTTC. This encodes CASSPSDYNEQFF.

This chain links TRBV6-2 or TRBV6-3 with TRBJ2-7; 12 nucleotides match TRBD2. CDR1 is MNHEY, CDR2 SVGEGT, per germline. V was pared by 0 bases and J by 2 bases, with 8 bases of the junction left unmatched. The CDR3 is made up of 18 amino acids. The CDR3 is CASSYSGTSGRSPYEQYF. The CDR3 DNA follows: TGTGCCAGCAGTTACTCCGGTACTAGCGGGAGGTCCCCCTACGAGCAGTACTTC.

This rearrangement joins TRBV9 to TRBJ1-4, with a tentative D call TRBD1 (6 bases). With 3 bases removed from V and 7 bases from J, the gap between germline ends came to 10 bases. The CDR3 contains 13 residues. The V gene's germline CDR1 is SGDLS and CDR2 YYNGEE. CDR3 region: CASSAGAAEKLFF. The CDR3 DNA is TGTGCCAGCAGCGCAGGGGCGGCTGAAAAACTGTTTTTT.

This sequence joins TRBV27 and TRBJ1-3, with TRBD1 as a possible D gene (5 bases). Trimming took 5 bases from V and 2 from J, leaving 16 bases between them. The CDR3 contains 16 residues. Germline V CDR1 and CDR2: MNHEY, SMNVEV (reference sequence). The DNA for the CDR3 is TGTGCCAGCAGTCCTCGTGGCAGGGAGGCTGGAAACACCATATATTTT. Its translation is CASSPRGREAGNTIYF.

This rearrangement joins TRBV5-1 to TRBJ2-1, with unresolved D. The CDR3 sequence is 14 residues long. V was shortened by 0 bases and J by 5 bases, with 9 bases between the two germline ends. Per germline, CDR1 SGHRS and CDR2 YFSETQ. The CDR3 bases are TGCGCCAGCAGCTTGGGAGTCTTAAACAATGAGCAGTTCTTC. Its protein product is CASSLGVLNNEQFF.

Turning to this clone: At one of its ends the junction is not consistent with the germline gene, which may arise from a read error. In the same sample, other DNA sequences code for this CDR3. The chain recombines TRBV7-2 with TRBJ1-1, with D possibly matching TRBD1 (6 bases). This CDR3 contains 14 residues. Germline V gene sequence: CDR1 SGHTA, CDR2 FQGNSA. This CDR3 is CASSRGHSNTEAFF. The CDR3 DNA sequence: TGTGCCAGCAGCCGGGGACACTCGAACACTGAGGCTTTCTTT.

The rearrangement uses TRBV9 and TRBJ2-1; the D is unclear. This CDR3 comprises 15 residues. Trimming removed 4 bases from V and 1 base from J, with 12 bases in between. CDR1 and CDR2 from the germline V gene are SGDLS and YYNGEE. CDR3 protein: CASSPRVGSYNEQFF. The CDR3, as DNA: TGTGCCAGCAGCCCCCGGGTTGGTTCCTACAATGAGCAGTTCTTC.

This clone was seen only a few times. This chain links TRBV27 with TRBJ1-4; maybe TRBD1 (6 bases). The CDR3 sequence is 14 residues long. V was shortened by 6 bases and J by 4 bases, with 12 bases between the two germline ends. Germline-derived CDR1 and CDR2 are MNHEY and SMNVEV (reference sequence). As DNA, the CDR3 is TGTGCCAGCAGGTTGGACAGAGTTAATGAAAAACTGTTTTTT. Translating gives CASRLDRVNEKLFF. The whole variable domain, filled in from reference TRBV27 and TRBJ1-4, reads EAQVTQNPRYLITVTGKKLTVTCSQNMNHEYMSWYRQDPGLGLRQIYYSMNVEVTDKGDVPEGYKVSRKEKRNFPLILESPSPNQTSLYFCASRLDRVNEKLFFGSGTQLSVL.

V usage is TRBV24-1 and J usage is TRBJ1-2, with 8 bases identical to TRBD1. From germline, CDR1 is KGHDR and CDR2 SFDVKD. This CDR3 has 14 residues. Unmatched junction bases numbered 8, after V lost 4 bases and J lost 8 bases. The CDR3 sequence is CATSDPWTGSGYTF. For the CDR3, the DNA is TGTGCCACCAGTGACCCTTGGACAGGGAGCGGCTACACCTTC.

The chain is built from TRBV18 and TRBJ1-1; tentative D call: TRBD1 (5 bases). In germline, CDR1 is KGHSH, CDR2 LQKENI. The CDR3 covers 13 residues. The V and J ends lost 5 bases and 1 base respectively, with 8 bases between them. CDR3 loop: CASSTGPNTEAFF. CDR3 nucleotide sequence: TGTGCCAGCTCAACAGGACCGAACACTGAAGCTTTCTTT.

The V call is TRBV7-9, the J call TRBJ1-3, with a tentative D call TRBD1 (5 bases). The ends were cut back, 5 bases at V and 1 base at J, with 15 bases in the middle. The CDR3 runs to 16 residues. In germline, CDR1 is SEHNR, CDR2 FQNEAQ (reference sequence). The chain's CDR3 is CASSDTGQGSGNTIYF. Written as DNA, the CDR3 is TGTGCCAGCAGCGACACCGGCCAGGGATCTGGAAACACCATATATTTT.

This chain joins TRBV28 and TRBJ2-1; 7 bases fit TRBD2. The CDR3 contains 16 residues. Germline trimming cut 1 base from V and 8 bases from J; bases unmatched to any gene: 11. In germline, CDR1 is MDHEN, CDR2 SYDVKM. CDR3 DNA sequence: TGTGCCAGCAGTTTATCCCCTAGCGGCAGTTTCGATGAGCAGTTCTTC. It encodes CASSLSPSGSFDEQFF.